This TCR beta chain derives from a study of cytomegalovirus exposure and HLA in healthy donors. Study outcomes and limitations: An assumption of roughly uniform sequencing depth across donors underlay the presence/absence analyses. In a later analysis, V- and J-gene trimming of beta chains associated with a DCLRE1C missense variant, replicated independently. High specificity and sensitivity for cytomegalovirus status were reported for the classifier. Solely CMV serostatus was available to characterize immune exposure.

Germline assignment: CDR1 GTSNPN and CDR2 SVGIG (reference sequence). CDR3 length: 11 residues. V lost 1 base and J lost 6, with 6 bases in between. This clone was detected a few times. Its matching antigen is unknown. The PCR made use of 60 Vbeta and 13 Jbeta primers. Measured with immunoSEQ multiplex PCR; TCRdb has only the in-frame clones, and not every one. The table lists fewer than 200,000 clones, 80% to 90% of them singletons, with under 1.5% in the top ten. The V gene is TRBV30, the J gene TRBJ1-1; D call uncertain. The TCR comes from a girl aged 2 to 9 in good health and CMV-seropositive. Sample: PBMCs. The CDR3 DNA sequence: TGTGCCTGGAGTGCGTCTTCTGAAGCTTTCTTT. Its translation is CAWSASSEAFF.